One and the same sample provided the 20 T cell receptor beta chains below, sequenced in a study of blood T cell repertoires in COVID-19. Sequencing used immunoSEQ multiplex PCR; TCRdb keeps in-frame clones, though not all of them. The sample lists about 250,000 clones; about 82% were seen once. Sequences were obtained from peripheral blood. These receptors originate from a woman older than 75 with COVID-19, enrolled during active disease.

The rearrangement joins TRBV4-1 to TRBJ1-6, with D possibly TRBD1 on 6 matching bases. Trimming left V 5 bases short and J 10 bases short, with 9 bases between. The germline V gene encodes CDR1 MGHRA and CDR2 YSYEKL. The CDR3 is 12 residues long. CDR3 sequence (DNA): TGCGCCAGCAGCGCAGGGGTCTCACCCCTCCACTTT. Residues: CASSAGVSPLHF.

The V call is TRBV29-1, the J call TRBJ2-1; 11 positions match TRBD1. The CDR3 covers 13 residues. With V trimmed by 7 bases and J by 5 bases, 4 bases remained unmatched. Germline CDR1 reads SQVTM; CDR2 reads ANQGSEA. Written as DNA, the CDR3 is TGCAGCGCTCTGGGACAGGGGGACAATGAGCAGTTCTTC. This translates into CSALGQGDNEQFF.

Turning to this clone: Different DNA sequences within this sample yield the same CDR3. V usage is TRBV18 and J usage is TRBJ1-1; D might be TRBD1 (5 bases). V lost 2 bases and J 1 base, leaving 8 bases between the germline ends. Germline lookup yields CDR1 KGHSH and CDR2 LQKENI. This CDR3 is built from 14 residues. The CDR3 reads CASSPSQGNTEAFF. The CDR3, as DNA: TGTGCCAGCTCACCAAGTCAGGGGAACACTGAAGCTTTCTTT.

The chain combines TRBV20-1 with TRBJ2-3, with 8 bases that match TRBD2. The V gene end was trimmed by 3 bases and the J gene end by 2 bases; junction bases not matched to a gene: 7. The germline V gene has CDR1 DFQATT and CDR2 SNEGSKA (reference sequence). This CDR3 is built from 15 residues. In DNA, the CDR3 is TGCAGTGCTAGTAGGCTAGCGGGCTACACAGATACGCAGTATTTT. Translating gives CSASRLAGYTDTQYF.

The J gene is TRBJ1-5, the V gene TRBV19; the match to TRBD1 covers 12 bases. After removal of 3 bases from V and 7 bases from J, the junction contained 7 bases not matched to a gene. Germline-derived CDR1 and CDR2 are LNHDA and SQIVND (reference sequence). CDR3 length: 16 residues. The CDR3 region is CASSMRDRGLRQPQHF. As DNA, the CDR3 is TGTGCCAGTAGTATGCGGGACAGGGGGCTAAGGCAGCCCCAGCATTTT.

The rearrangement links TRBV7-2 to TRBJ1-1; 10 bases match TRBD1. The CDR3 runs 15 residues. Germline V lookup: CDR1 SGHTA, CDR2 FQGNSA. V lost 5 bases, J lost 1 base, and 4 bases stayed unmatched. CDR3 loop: CASSPRQGANTEAFF. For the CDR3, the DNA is TGTGCCAGCAGCCCAAGACAGGGGGCGAACACTGAAGCTTTCTTT.

CDR3 DNA sequence: TGCAGCGTTGGGGGACAGGGGGTGTTCTACGAGCAGTACTTC. Translating gives CSVGGQGVFYEQYF. This sequence joins TRBV29-1 and TRBJ2-7; TRBD1 aligns across 11 bases. CDR1 and CDR2 from the germline V gene are SQVTM and ANQGSEA. This CDR3 is 14 amino acids long. With V trimmed by 4 bases and J by 3 bases, 5 bases remained unmatched.

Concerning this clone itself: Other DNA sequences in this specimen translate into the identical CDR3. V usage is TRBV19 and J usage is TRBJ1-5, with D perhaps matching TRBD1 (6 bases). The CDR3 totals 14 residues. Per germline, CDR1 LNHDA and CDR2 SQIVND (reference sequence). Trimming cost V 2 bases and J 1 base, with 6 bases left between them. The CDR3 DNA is TGTGCCAGTAGTATACAGGGGAGCAATCAGCCCCAGCATTTT. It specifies CASSIQGSNQPQHF.

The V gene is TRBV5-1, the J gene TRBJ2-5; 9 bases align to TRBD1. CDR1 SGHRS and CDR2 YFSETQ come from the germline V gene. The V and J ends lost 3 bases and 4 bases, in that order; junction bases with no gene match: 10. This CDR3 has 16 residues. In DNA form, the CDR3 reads TGCGCCAGCAGCTCCCCCGGGACAGGGCACAGAGAGACCCAGTACTTC. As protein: CASSSPGTGHRETQYF.

The CDR3 nucleotides are TGTGCCAGCAGTAGCGGGGGATCCTACAATGAGCAGTTCTTC. It is translated as CASSSGGSYNEQFF. The genes are TRBV6-6 and TRBJ2-1; 8 nucleotides line up with TRBD2. CDR3 length: 14 amino acids. The J segment lost 1 base and the V segment lost 5 bases, leaving 1 base of the junction unmatched. Germline CDR1 and CDR2: MNHNY and SVGAGI (reference sequence).

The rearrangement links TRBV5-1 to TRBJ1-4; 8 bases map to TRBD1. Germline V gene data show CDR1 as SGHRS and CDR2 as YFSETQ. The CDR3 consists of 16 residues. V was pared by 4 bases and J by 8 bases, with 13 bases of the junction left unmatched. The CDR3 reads CASSPGHRGGGEKLFF. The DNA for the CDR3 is TGCGCCAGCAGCCCGGGGCACAGGGGGGGCGGAGAAAAACTGTTTTTT.

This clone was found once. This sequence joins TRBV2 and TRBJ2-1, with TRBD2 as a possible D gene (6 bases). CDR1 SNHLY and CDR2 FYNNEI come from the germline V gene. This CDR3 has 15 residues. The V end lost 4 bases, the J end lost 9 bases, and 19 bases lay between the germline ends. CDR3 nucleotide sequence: TGTGCCAGCAGTGTTGAAGCGGCCGCCGGGGGTGAGCAGTTCTTC. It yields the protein CASSVEAAAGGEQFF.

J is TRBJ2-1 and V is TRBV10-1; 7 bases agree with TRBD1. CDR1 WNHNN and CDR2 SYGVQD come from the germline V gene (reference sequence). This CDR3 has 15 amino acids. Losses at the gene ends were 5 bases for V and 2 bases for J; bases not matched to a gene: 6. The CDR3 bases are TGCGCCAGCAGTACCGACAGGGAACCCTACAATGAGCAGTTCTTC. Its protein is CASSTDREPYNEQFF.

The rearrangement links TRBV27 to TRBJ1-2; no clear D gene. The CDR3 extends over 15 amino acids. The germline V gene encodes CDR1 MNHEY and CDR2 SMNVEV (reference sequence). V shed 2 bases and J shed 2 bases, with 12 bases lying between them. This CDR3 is CASSLEGRGNYGYTF. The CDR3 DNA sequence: TGTGCCAGCAGTTTAGAGGGCCGAGGGAACTATGGCTACACCTTC.

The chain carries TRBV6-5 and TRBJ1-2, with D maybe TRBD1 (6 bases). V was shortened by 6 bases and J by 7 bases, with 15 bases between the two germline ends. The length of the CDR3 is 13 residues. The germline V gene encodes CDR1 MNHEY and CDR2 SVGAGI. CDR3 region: CASSRGGESGYTF. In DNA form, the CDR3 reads TGTGCCAGCAGCCGAGGGGGGGAGTCTGGCTACACCTTC.

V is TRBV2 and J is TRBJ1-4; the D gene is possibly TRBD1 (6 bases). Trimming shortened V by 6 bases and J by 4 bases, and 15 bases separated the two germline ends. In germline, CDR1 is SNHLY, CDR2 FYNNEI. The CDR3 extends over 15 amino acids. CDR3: CASSALDSRNEKLFF. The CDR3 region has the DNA TGTGCCAGCAGCGCCCTGGACAGTCGTAATGAAAAACTGTTTTTT.

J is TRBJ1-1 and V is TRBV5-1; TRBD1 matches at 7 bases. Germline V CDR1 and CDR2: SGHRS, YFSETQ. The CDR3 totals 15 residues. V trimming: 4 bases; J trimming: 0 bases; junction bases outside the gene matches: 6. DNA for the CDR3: TGCGCCAGCAGCCCGACAGGGATCTTGAACACTGAAGCTTTCTTT. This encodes CASSPTGILNTEAFF.

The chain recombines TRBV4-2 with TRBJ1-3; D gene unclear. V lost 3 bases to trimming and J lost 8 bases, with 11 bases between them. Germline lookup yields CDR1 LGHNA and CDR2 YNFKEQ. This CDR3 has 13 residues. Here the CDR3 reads CASSQSGLDTIYF. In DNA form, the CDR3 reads TGTGCCAGCAGCCAGTCGGGGTTAGACACCATATATTTT.

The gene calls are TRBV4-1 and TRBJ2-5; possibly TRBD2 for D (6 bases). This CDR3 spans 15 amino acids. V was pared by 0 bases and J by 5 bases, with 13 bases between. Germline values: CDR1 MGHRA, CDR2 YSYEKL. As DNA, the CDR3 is TGCGCCAGCAGCCAAGACGGGTCCCGGGGGGAGACCCAGTACTTC. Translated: CASSQDGSRGETQYF.

This CDR3 reads CASSYGRPPGPQHF. CDR3 DNA sequence: TGTGCCAGCAGTTACGGTAGGCCCCCGGGACCCCAGCATTTT. The V gene is TRBV6-2 or TRBV6-3, the J gene TRBJ1-5; D is ambiguous. From germline, CDR1 is MNHEY and CDR2 SVGEGT. V was clipped by 2 bases and J by 10 bases, with 15 bases between them. The CDR3 totals 14 residues.